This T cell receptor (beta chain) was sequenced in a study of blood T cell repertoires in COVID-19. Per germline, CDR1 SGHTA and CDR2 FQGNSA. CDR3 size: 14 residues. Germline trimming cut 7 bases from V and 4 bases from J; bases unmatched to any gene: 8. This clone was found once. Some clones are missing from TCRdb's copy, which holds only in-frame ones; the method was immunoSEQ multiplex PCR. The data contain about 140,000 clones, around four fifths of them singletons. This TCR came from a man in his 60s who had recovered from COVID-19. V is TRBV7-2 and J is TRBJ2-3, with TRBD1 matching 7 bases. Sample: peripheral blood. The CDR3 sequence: CASTSDRWADTQYF. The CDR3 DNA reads TGTGCCAGCACCTCGGACAGGTGGGCAGATACGCAGTATTTT.